A single sample is the source of the 28 T cell receptor beta chains below, sequenced in a study of T cell responses to AZD1222 COVID-19 vaccine. The protocol was immunoSEQ multiplex PCR, while the TCRdb copy is restricted to in-frame clones and leaves out a portion. The sample records about 120,000 clones, roughly 91% being singletons. The material sequenced was peripheral blood, taken 28 days after the second AZD1222 dose. These receptors were obtained from an adult who received the AZD1222 COVID-19 vaccine.

The chain combines TRBV7-8 with TRBJ2-7; D remains ambiguous. The CDR3 consists of 11 residues. V lost 2 bases and J 4 bases, leaving 3 bases between the germline ends. Germline CDR1 is SGHVS and CDR2 is FQNEAQ. The CDR3 coding sequence is TGTGCCAGCAGCTTAATATACGAGCAGTACTTC. As protein: CASSLIYEQYF.

A note on this clone: This same CDR3 is encoded by further DNA sequences in the sample. The chain carries TRBV3-1 (or the pseudogene TRBV3-2) and TRBJ2-7; D unresolved. The V and J ends lost 1 base and 0 bases respectively, with 1 base between them. Germline CDR1 and CDR2: LGHDT and YNNKEL (reference sequence). The CDR3 runs 12 residues. CDR3 amino acids: CASSQVSYEQYF. CDR3 in DNA: TGTGCCAGCAGCCAAGTCTCCTACGAGCAGTACTTC.

J is TRBJ2-5 and V is TRBV5-1; 12 nucleotides align to TRBD1. J gave up 5 bases and V 3 bases, and 14 bases lay outside the gene matches. Per germline, CDR1 SGHRS and CDR2 YFSETQ. The CDR3 is 18 amino acids. CDR3 bases: TGCGCCAGCAGCTCAACACCCACGGGACAGGGGGCCTGGGAGACCCAGTACTTC. Amino acids: CASSSTPTGQGAWETQYF.

The chain carries TRBV27 and TRBJ2-7, with TRBD2 matching 13 bases. This CDR3 is 15 amino acids long. V was pared by 4 bases and J by 4 bases, with 4 bases of the junction left unmatched. CDR1 is MNHEY, CDR2 SMNVEV, per germline (reference sequence). The CDR3 loop is CASSSGTSGTYEQYF. The CDR3 nucleotides read TGTGCCAGCAGTTCGGGGACTAGCGGGACGTACGAGCAGTACTTC.

The V call is TRBV25-1, the J call TRBJ1-1; D may be TRBD1 (5 bases). Trimming cost V 4 bases and J 7 bases, with 16 bases left between them. Germline loops: CDR1 MGHDK, CDR2 SYGVNS. The CDR3 is made up of 14 amino acids. CDR3 residues: CASSAHRDGSEAFF. As DNA, the CDR3 is TGTGCCAGCAGTGCGCACCGGGACGGAAGTGAAGCTTTCTTT. Full variable domain (outside the CDR3, taken from reference TRBV25-1 and TRBJ1-1): EADIYQTPRYLVIGTGKKITLECSQTMGHDKMYWYQQDPGMELHLIHYSYGVNSTEKGDLSSESTVSRIRTEHFPLTLESARPSHTSQYLCASSAHRDGSEAFFGQGTRLTVV.

The chain couples TRBV2 to TRBJ2-7; D gene unclear. V lost 2 bases and J lost 6, with 11 bases in between. The CDR3 is 13 amino acids. The germline CDR1 and CDR2 sequences are SNHLY and FYNNEI. CDR3: CASSEYGSGEQYF. CDR3 nucleotides: TGTGCCAGCAGTGAATACGGCTCCGGCGAGCAGTACTTC.

The gene calls are TRBV11-3 and TRBJ1-1; 9 nucleotides agree with TRBD1. Unmatched junction bases numbered 9, after V lost 4 bases and J lost 0 bases. The CDR3 totals 17 residues. Per germline, CDR1 SGHNT and CDR2 YENEEA. CDR3 DNA: TGTGCCAGCAGCTCAAGGGGGACAGGGCTGATGAACACTGAAGCTTTCTTT. Protein: CASSSRGTGLMNTEAFF.

In this sample, this clone turned up a few times. The chain couples TRBV10-3 to TRBJ1-4, with TRBD1 as a possible D gene (5 bases). The V gene's germline CDR1 is ENHRY and CDR2 SYGVKD. Trimming took 3 bases from V and 5 from J, leaving 10 bases between them. This CDR3 spans 14 amino acids. The chain's CDR3 is CAISDEGENEKLFF. CDR3 nucleotides: TGTGCCATCAGTGATGAAGGGGAAAATGAAAAACTGTTTTTT.

In this sample, this clone turned up a few times. The chain combines TRBV27 with TRBJ2-7; TRBD2 agrees at 10 bases. Germline V CDR1 and CDR2: MNHEY, SMNVEV (reference sequence). The CDR3 is 15 amino acids. The ends lost 5 bases at V and 2 bases at J; junction bases unmatched: 6. For the CDR3, the DNA is TGTGCCAGCAGTGTGACTAGCGGGCTTACCTACGAGCAGTACTTC. Its protein product is CASSVTSGLTYEQYF.

The chain employs TRBV10-3 and TRBJ1-6; a weak D match, TRBD1 (5 bases). Deletions cut 5 bases from V and 2 bases from J, with 10 bases between. In germline, CDR1 is ENHRY, CDR2 SYGVKD. This CDR3 comprises 15 residues. The CDR3 loop reads CAISTGSPYNSPLHF. The DNA for the CDR3 is TGTGCCATCAGTACAGGCTCCCCCTATAATTCACCCCTCCACTTT.

This sequence joins TRBV6-2 or TRBV6-3 and TRBJ2-5; 12 nucleotides agree with TRBD2. The CDR3 loop spans 17 amino acids. J gave up 0 bases and V 5 bases, and 7 bases lay outside the gene matches. CDR1 is MNHEY and CDR2 is SVGEGT in the germline V gene. The CDR3 sequence is CASSKGGLAGHQETQYF. The CDR3 coding sequence is TGTGCCAGCAGTAAAGGGGGACTAGCGGGCCACCAAGAGACCCAGTACTTC.

The chain carries TRBV10-3 and TRBJ2-7; 9 bases map to TRBD1. Germline CDR1 reads ENHRY; CDR2 reads SYGVKD. The V and J ends lost 0 bases and 2 bases, in that order; junction bases with no gene match: 2. The CDR3 has 15 amino acids. CDR3 sequence: CAISESRDRAYEQYF. Written as DNA, the CDR3 is TGTGCCATCAGTGAGTCGCGGGACAGGGCCTACGAGCAGTACTTC.

This clone was recorded once. V gene TRBV19 combines with J gene TRBJ1-5; 11 bases are a match to TRBD1. The germline V gene encodes CDR1 LNHDA and CDR2 SQIVND (reference sequence). Trimming removed 10 bases from V and 2 bases from J; junction bases left unmatched: 7. The CDR3 covers 15 residues. This chain's CDR3 is CATLDRGLGNQPQHF. In DNA, the CDR3 is TGTGCCACCTTGGACAGGGGGCTTGGCAATCAGCCCCAGCATTTT.

This chain uses TRBV24-1 with TRBJ2-2, with 7 bases identical to TRBD1. Germline CDR1 is KGHDR and CDR2 is SFDVKD. The CDR3 length is 15 residues. V lost 9 bases and J lost 7; bases outside the gene matches: 13. CDR3 region: CATQGEGYRGGELFF. Here the CDR3 DNA reads TGTGCCACCCAGGGTGAAGGCTACAGGGGCGGGGAGCTGTTTTTT.

This chain uses TRBV4-3 with TRBJ2-2; no definite D call. Trimming removed 3 bases at V and 8 bases at J, with 10 bases between. The CDR3 is 13 residues long. The V gene's germline CDR1 is LGHNA and CDR2 YSLEER. CDR3 in DNA: TGCGCCAGCAGCCAGCTGGGTTCAGGGGAGCTGTTTTTT. Translating it yields CASSQLGSGELFF.

The chain couples TRBV11-2 to TRBJ2-2; TRBD2 matches 8 bases. The CDR3 consists of 15 residues. With V trimmed by 10 bases and J by 1 base, 8 bases remained unmatched. In germline, CDR1 is SGHAT, CDR2 FQNNGV. CDR3 coding DNA: TGTGCCAACCGGGAGGGAAACTTGAACACCGGGGAGCTGTTTTTT. Translation: CANREGNLNTGELFF. Looking up the rest from reference TRBV11-2 and TRBJ2-2 gives the full variable domain: EAGVAQSPRYKIIEKRQSVAFWCNPISGHATLYWYQQILGQGPKLLIQFQNNGVVDDSQLPKDRFSAERLKGVDSTLKIQPAKLEDSAVYLCANREGNLNTGELFFGEGSRLTVL.

V and J are TRBV30 and TRBJ2-7; 7 bases map to TRBD1. CDR1 and CDR2 (germline): GTSNPN, SVGIG (reference sequence). The CDR3 spans 13 residues. The junction had 3 bases not matched to a gene; V was cut back by 2 bases and J by 2 bases. The CDR3 bases are TGTGCCTGGAGTCCCGGGACAGCCTACGAGCAGTACTTC. This encodes CAWSPGTAYEQYF.

The V gene is TRBV4-3, the J gene TRBJ2-7; possibly TRBD1 for D (6 bases). CDR1 is LGHNA and CDR2 is YSLEER in the germline V gene. This CDR3 is 15 amino acids long. The germline V and J ends were trimmed by 4 bases and 3 bases, with 16 bases remaining between them. The CDR3 DNA reads as TGCGCCAGCAGCCGTTCCGCCGGACAGCTCTACGAGCAGTACTTC. Amino acids: CASSRSAGQLYEQYF.

The V call is TRBV24-1, the J call TRBJ2-2; TRBD1 agrees at 11 bases. The CDR3 runs 16 residues. The V gene end was trimmed by 9 bases and the J gene end by 4 bases; junction bases not matched to a gene: 9. The V gene's germline CDR1 is KGHDR and CDR2 SFDVKD. This CDR3 reads CATEARTGGVTGELFF. In DNA, the CDR3 is TGTGCCACCGAGGCGCGGACAGGGGGCGTCACCGGGGAGCTGTTTTTT.

This sequence joins TRBV6-5 and TRBJ2-1, with D uncertain. V lost 6 bases, J lost 5 bases, and 5 bases lay in between. The CDR3 length is 11 residues. Germline V lookup: CDR1 MNHEY, CDR2 SVGAGI. CDR3 loop: CASRHHNEQFF. In DNA form, the CDR3 reads TGTGCCAGCAGACACCACAATGAGCAGTTCTTC.

V is TRBV10-1 and J is TRBJ2-7, with D possibly TRBD1 on 6 matching bases. Between the trimmed V and J ends, which lost 2 bases and 3 bases, there was a span of 8 bases. The CDR3 loop spans 13 amino acids. CDR1 and CDR2 from the germline V gene are WNHNN and SYGVQD (reference sequence). The CDR3 sequence is CASSEVGGYEQYF. CDR3 sequence (DNA): TGCGCCAGCAGTGAGGTAGGGGGCTACGAGCAGTACTTC.

The V and J genes are TRBV6-1 and TRBJ1-6, with 9 bases that match TRBD1. With 3 bases clipped from V and 4 bases from J, the junction kept 13 bases outside the gene matches. The CDR3 runs 19 residues. The germline gives CDR1 MNHNS, CDR2 SASEGT. CDR3 sequence (DNA): TGTGCCAGCAGTGACGCAGGGCTACGACAGGGGGGGTATAATTCACCCCTCCACTTT. Residues: CASSDAGLRQGGYNSPLHF.

The chain carries TRBV9 and TRBJ2-1; 9 bases align to TRBD1. V lost 4 bases to trimming and J lost 12 bases; unmatched junction nucleotides: 11. This CDR3 region has 14 residues. Germline CDR1 is SGDLS and CDR2 is YYNGEE. CDR3: CASSQGDREEMQFF. The CDR3 DNA sequence: TGTGCCAGCAGCCAAGGGGACAGGGAGGAAATGCAGTTCTTC.

The chain couples TRBV30 to TRBJ1-6; D gene ambiguous. Germline V CDR1 and CDR2: GTSNPN, SVGIG (reference sequence). CDR3 length: 13 residues. The V end lost 2 bases, the J end lost 10 bases, and 12 bases lay between the germline ends. CDR3 bases: TGTGCCTGGAGTATGAGTTTACGGTCACCCCTCCACTTT. It encodes CAWSMSLRSPLHF.

V gene TRBV30 combines with J gene TRBJ2-7; D uncertain. Between the trimmed V and J ends, which lost 2 bases and 7 bases, there was a span of 12 bases. This CDR3 has 12 residues. Per germline, CDR1 GTSNPN and CDR2 SVGIG (reference sequence). Written as DNA, the CDR3 is TGTGCCTGGAGTAGTGGTTTCCGGGAGCAGTACTTC. Its translation is CAWSSGFREQYF.

The chain uses TRBV30 and TRBJ1-4; D perhaps matches TRBD1 (6 bases). Germline V gives CDR1 GTSNPN, CDR2 SVGIG (reference sequence). The CDR3 spans 13 residues. V was cut by 4 bases and J by 8 bases, with 14 bases left in between. The CDR3 region has the DNA TGTGCCTGGACCCGAGGGGGGCGAGAAAAACTGTTTTTT. Residues: CAWTRGGREKLFF.

The rearrangement uses TRBV5-1 and TRBJ2-3; D is possibly TRBD2 (5 bases). The CDR3 loop spans 15 amino acids. Germline loops: CDR1 SGHRS, CDR2 YFSETQ. Trimming took off 4 bases at V and 6 bases at J, with 18 bases between the two ends. CDR3 amino acids: CASSRSVPLADTQYF. The CDR3 bases are TGCGCCAGCAGCCGTAGCGTACCCCTCGCGGATACGCAGTATTTT. Using reference TRBV5-1 and TRBJ2-3 for the parts outside the CDR3, the full variable domain is KAGVTQTPRYLIKTRGQQVTLSCSPISGHRSVSWYQQTPGQGLQFLFEYFSETQRNKGNFPGRFSGRQFSNSRSEMNVSTLELGDSALYLCASSRSVPLADTQYFGPGTRLTVL.

The chain joins TRBV5-1 to TRBJ2-7; 11 bases agree with TRBD1. The V gene end was trimmed by 4 bases and the J gene end by 2 bases; junction bases not matched to a gene: 5. This CDR3 has 15 amino acids. The germline V gene has CDR1 SGHRS and CDR2 YFSETQ. The CDR3 DNA sequence: TGCGCCAGCAGCCTAGGGACAGGGGGAACCTACGAGCAGTACTTC. Protein sequence: CASSLGTGGTYEQYF.